This T cell receptor (beta chain) comes out of a study of regulatory T cells in long-lasting Graves disease. Time point specified: persistent/refractory GD, antithyroid drugs over 5 years with positive TRAb. The TCR library was made from RNA that had been extracted from PBMCs in TRIzol. Patients hailed from an endocrinology department in Xi'an, China. Study-level points and caveats: The work looked only at peripheral blood and did not look at thyroid tissue. TCR diversity was lower in persistent Graves' patients (versus newly diagnosed ones). Favored gene segments in persistent disease were TRBV28, TRBJ1-2 and TRBJ2-5.

CDR3 regions were amplified by Arm-PCR using iRepertoire HTBI primers to build TCR beta libraries. MiXCR, applied by TCRdb to the multiplex PCR reads, yields one record per CDR3 protein. The sample includes 350,000 to 450,000 distinct CDR3 sequences, under 25% of them seen just once. V shed 4 bases and J shed 1 base, with 17 bases lying between them. The germline CDR1 and CDR2 sequences are LNHDA and SQIVND (reference sequence). CDR3 length: 17 amino acids. About this clonotype: Its target is not known.

Sequenced material: peripheral blood mononuclear cells (PBMCs), taken when the disease was refractory, from a patient treated with antithyroid drugs. This clonotype was obtained from a female donor with Graves disease. V gene TRBV19 combines with J gene TRBJ1-5, with D perhaps matching TRBD1 (5 bases). CDR3 sequence (DNA): TGTGCCAGTAGTACCTGGGCCGGGACCCGAAGCAATCAGCCCCAGCATTTT. It codes for CASSTWAGTRSNQPQHF.